This TCR beta chain stems from a study of chemoradiotherapy in HPV16-positive cancers. Libraries were prepared by immunoSEQ multiplex PCR; TCRdb keeps only in-frame clonotypes and omits some of them. The table includes a few thousand clones, around 77% detected once. General study findings and limits: Functional assays defining HPV-specific T cells used only a couple of HPV16-positive patients. Candidate HPV-specific clones and E7-related TCR motifs grew in tumor during treatment.

This clone was observed a few times. Its antigen remains unknown. Sequencing was performed on tumor tissue, taken from a patient who underwent chemoradiotherapy. The source is a human donor with HPV-associated anogenital cancer.

DNA for the CDR3: TGCGCCAGCAGCTTGGGCCAGTCTAACTATGGCTACACCTTC. Protein sequence: CASSLGQSNYGYTF. The J gene is TRBJ1-2, the V gene TRBV5-1; D uncertain. The V gene's germline CDR1 is SGHRS and CDR2 YFSETQ. V dropped 0 bases and J dropped 0 bases, with 6 bases sitting between them. This CDR3 is 14 amino acids long.